This T cell receptor (beta chain) was recovered during a study of blood T cell repertoires in COVID-19. Study in general: The United States, Italy and Spain provided the acute and convalescent COVID-19 samples. PBMCs, B-cell-depleted T cells, or T cells provided the cDNA or gDNA that made up the material.

In the original workflow: Reference gene primer amplification gave nucleated cell count estimates. The assay was immunoSEQ multiplex PCR, and TCRdb's table has in-frame clones only and misses some. Clone size and V and J calls were adopted from that table, with D and trimming inferred from the DNA. The table has over 50,000 clones, around 86% seen once. This CDR3 has 14 residues. Between the trimmed V and J ends, which lost 3 bases and 8 bases, there was a span of 13 bases. Germline-derived CDR1 and CDR2 are MDHEN and SYDVKM. Input material: peripheral blood. The V and J genes are TRBV28 and TRBJ1-4; a weak D match, TRBD1 (6 bases). This TCR was recovered from a man between 50 and 59 years old with active COVID-19. The CDR3 loop is CASSFRGAAEKLFF. CDR3 nucleotides: TGTGCCAGCAGTTTTCGGGGGGCAGCGGAAAAACTGTTTTTT. The full variable domain, completed using reference TRBV28 and TRBJ1-4, is DVKVTQSSRYLVKRTGEKVFLECVQDMDHENMFWYRQDPGLGLRLIYFSYDVKMKEKGDIPEGYSVSREKKERFSLILESASTNQTSMYLCASSFRGAAEKLFFGSGTQLSVL.